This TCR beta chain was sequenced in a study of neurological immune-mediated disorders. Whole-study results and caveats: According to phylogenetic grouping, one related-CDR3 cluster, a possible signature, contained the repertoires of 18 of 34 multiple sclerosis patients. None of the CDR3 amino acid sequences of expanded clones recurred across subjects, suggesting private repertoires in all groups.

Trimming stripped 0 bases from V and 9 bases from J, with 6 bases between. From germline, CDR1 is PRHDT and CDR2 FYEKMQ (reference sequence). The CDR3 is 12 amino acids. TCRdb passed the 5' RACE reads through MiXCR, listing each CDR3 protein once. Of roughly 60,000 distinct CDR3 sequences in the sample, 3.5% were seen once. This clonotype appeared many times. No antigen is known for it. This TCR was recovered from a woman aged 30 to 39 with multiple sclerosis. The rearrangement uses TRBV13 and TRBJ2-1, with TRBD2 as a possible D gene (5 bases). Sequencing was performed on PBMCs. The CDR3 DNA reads TGTGCCAGCAGCTTAGGCCGGGGTGAGCAGTTCTTC. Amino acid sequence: CASSLGRGEQFF. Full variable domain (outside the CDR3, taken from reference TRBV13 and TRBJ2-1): AAGVIQSPRHLIKEKRETATLKCYPIPRHDTVYWYQQGPGQDPQFLISFYEKMQSDKGSIPDRFSAQQFSDYHSELNMSSLELGDSALYFCASSLGRGEQFFGPGTRLTVL.